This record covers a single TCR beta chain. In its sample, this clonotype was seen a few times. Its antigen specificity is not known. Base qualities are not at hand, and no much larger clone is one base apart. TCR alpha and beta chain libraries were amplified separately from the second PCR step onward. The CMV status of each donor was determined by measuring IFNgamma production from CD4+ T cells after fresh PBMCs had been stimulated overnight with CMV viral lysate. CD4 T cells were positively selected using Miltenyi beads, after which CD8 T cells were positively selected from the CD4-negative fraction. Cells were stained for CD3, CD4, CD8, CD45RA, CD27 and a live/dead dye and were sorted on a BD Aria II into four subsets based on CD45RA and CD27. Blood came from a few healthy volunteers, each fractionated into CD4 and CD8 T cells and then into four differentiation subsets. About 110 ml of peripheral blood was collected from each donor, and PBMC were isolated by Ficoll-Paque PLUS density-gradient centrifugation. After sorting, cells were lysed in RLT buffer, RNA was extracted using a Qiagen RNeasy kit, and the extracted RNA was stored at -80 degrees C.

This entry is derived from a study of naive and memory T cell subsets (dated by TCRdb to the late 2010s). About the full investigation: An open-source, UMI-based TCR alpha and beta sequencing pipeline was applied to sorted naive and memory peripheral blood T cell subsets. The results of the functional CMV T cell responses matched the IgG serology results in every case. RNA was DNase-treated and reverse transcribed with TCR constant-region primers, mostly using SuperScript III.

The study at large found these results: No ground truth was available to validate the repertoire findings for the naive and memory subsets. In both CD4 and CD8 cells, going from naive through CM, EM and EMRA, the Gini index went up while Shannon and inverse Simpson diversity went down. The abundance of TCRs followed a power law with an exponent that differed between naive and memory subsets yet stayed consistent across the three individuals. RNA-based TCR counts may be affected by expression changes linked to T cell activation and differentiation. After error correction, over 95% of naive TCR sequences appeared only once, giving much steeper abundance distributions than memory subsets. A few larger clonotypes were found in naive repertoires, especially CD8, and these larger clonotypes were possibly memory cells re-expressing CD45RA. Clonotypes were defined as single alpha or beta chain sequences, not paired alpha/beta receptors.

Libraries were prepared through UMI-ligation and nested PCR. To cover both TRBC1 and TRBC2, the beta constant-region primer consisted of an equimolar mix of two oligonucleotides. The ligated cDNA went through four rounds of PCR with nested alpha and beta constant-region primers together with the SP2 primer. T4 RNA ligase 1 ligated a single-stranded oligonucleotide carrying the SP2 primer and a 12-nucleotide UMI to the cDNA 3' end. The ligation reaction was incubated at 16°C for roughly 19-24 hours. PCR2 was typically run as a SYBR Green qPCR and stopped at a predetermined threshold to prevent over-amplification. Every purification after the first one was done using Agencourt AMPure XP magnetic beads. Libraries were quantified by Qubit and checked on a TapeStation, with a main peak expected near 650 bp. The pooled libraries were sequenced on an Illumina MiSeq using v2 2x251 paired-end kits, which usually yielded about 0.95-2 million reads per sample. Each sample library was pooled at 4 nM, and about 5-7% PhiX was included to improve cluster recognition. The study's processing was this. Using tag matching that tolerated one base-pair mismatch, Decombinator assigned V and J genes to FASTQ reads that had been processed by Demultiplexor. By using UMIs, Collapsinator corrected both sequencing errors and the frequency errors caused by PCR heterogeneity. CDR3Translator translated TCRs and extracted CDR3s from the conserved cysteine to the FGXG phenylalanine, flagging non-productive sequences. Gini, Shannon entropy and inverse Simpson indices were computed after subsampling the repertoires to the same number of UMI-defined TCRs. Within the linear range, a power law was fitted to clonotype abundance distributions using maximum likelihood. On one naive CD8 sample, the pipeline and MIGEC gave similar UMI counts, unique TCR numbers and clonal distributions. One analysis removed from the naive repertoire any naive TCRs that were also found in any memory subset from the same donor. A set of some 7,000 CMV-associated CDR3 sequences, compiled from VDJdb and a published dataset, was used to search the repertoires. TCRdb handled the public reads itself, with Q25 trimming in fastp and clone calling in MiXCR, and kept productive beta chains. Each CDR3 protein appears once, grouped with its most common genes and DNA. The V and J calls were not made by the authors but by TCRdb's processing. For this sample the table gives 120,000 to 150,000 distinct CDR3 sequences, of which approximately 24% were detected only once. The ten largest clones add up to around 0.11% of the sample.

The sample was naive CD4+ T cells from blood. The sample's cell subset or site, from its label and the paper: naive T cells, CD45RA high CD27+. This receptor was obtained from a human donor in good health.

This receptor has the CDR3 CSVEVPGVYEQYF. The nucleotide sequence reads TGCAGCGTTGAAGTACCAGGAGTCTACGAGCAGTACTTC. The V gene is TRBV29-1 and the J gene is TRBJ2-7; the D segment cannot be called with confidence. Measured from the cysteine to the phenylalanine, the CDR3 is 13 residues long. Kept here is only the CDR3 DNA, which spans 39 bases and is read in frame from base 1. Trimming at the junction amounts to 1 base on V and 3 bases on J, and the germline ends lie 10 bases apart. The germline V gene gives CDR1 as SQVTM and CDR2 as ANQGSEA.